The entry that follows covers one T cell receptor beta chain sequence. Its antigen is still unknown. Vbeta (60) and Jbeta (13) primers were used in the PCR. Here immunoSEQ multiplex PCR was the method, and the copy in TCRdb shows in-frame clones only, minus some. The sample yields more than 95,000 clones, roughly four fifths seen once. The sample belongs to a study of cytomegalovirus exposure and HLA in healthy donors. This CDR3 has 18 residues. Germline V gives CDR1 SGHRS, CDR2 YFSETQ. Trimming at V came to 0 bases and at J to 2 bases, leaving 5 bases not matched to a gene. Whole-study results and caveats: TCR sequences were mostly rare, though some public TCRs occurred in many donors. Donor immune exposure was known only as CMV serostatus. Upon later analysis, TCR association rates were observed to vary by HLA locus, being highest for DRB1 and lowest for HLA-C. Listed as cytomegalovirus-associated were 164 TCR beta chains.

This TCR was recovered from a man between 18 and 29 years old in good health and CMV-seronegative. The specimen was PBMCs. This chain links TRBV5-1 with TRBJ2-6, with 10 bases lining up with TRBD1. Here the CDR3 DNA reads TGCGCCAGCAGCTTGGATGTGACAGGGGGCGCTGGGGCCAACGTCCTGACTTTC. Amino acid sequence: CASSLDVTGGAGANVLTF.